A single sample gave rise to the 19 T cell receptor beta chains below, sequenced in a study of control samples from healthy donors and cancer patients. Data came from immunoSEQ multiplex PCR; TCRdb stores just in-frame clones and leaves some out. The sample lists 100,000 to 120,000 clones; 82% were seen once. The sequencing sample was made of blood. The receptors were gathered from a man between 18 and 29 years old in good health.

This clone has a handful of counts. This same CDR3 is encoded by further DNA sequences in the sample. The chain carries TRBV19 and TRBJ1-5; TRBD1 might be the D (6 bases). The germline gives CDR1 LNHDA, CDR2 SQIVND (reference sequence). The CDR3 has 15 residues. The V end lost 1 base, the J end lost 6 bases, and 13 bases lay between the germline ends. The CDR3 region has the DNA TGTGCCAGTAGTATAGTTCCAGGGGCAGGTCAGCCCCAGCATTTT. This codes for CASSIVPGAGQPQHF.

The rearrangement links TRBV7-2 to TRBJ2-7; possible D gene TRBD1, 5 bases. The CDR3 consists of 15 residues. The V end was cut by 3 bases, the J end by 0 bases, with 12 bases between. Germline values: CDR1 SGHTA, CDR2 FQGNSA. The CDR3 here is CASSFGASPSYEQYF. The CDR3 region has the DNA TGTGCCAGCAGCTTTGGGGCCTCACCCTCCTACGAGCAGTACTTC. The full variable domain, with the rest looked up from reference TRBV7-2 and TRBJ2-7, is GAGVSQSPSNKVTEKGKDVELRCDPISGHTALYWYRQSLGQGLEFLIYFQGNSAPDKSGLPSDRFSAERTGGSVSTLTIQRTQQEDSAVYLCASSFGASPSYEQYFGPGTRLTVT.

The rearrangement links TRBV29-1 to TRBJ2-1, with a possible D match to TRBD2 (6 bases). Germline V gene sequence: CDR1 SQVTM, CDR2 ANQGSEA. The CDR3 runs to 15 residues. Trimming left V 3 bases short and J 2 bases short, with 14 bases between. The CDR3 loop reads CSVEGTRGPYNEQFF. CDR3 bases: TGCAGCGTTGAGGGGACTCGGGGCCCCTACAATGAGCAGTTCTTC.

The genes are TRBV7-9 and TRBJ1-1; D uncertain. Trimming shortened V by 0 bases and J by 1 base, and 9 bases separated the two germline ends. The V gene's germline CDR1 is SEHNR and CDR2 FQNEAQ (reference sequence). The CDR3 spans 15 residues. CDR3 residues: CASSLAWWENTEAFF. DNA of the CDR3: TGTGCCAGCAGCTTAGCGTGGTGGGAGAACACTGAAGCTTTCTTT.

The V gene is TRBV5-8, the J gene TRBJ2-7; the D is unclear. CDR1 is SGHTS and CDR2 is YDEGEE in the germline V gene. The CDR3 is made up of 14 amino acids. The ends were cut back, 3 bases at V and 2 bases at J, with 12 bases in the middle. In DNA form, the CDR3 reads TGTGCCAGCAGCTCGGACGGACGGACCTACGAGCAGTACTTC. Translation: CASSSDGRTYEQYF.

V usage is TRBV28 and J usage is TRBJ1-5, with D tentatively TRBD1 (6 bases). Germline CDR1 is MDHEN and CDR2 is SYDVKM. The CDR3 extends over 14 amino acids. Trimming took 6 bases from V and 3 from J, leaving 12 bases between them. CDR3 in amino acids: CASRWDTYNQPQHF. CDR3 DNA: TGTGCCAGCAGGTGGGACACTTACAATCAGCCCCAGCATTTT. The full variable domain, with the rest looked up from reference TRBV28 and TRBJ1-5, is DVKVTQSSRYLVKRTGEKVFLECVQDMDHENMFWYRQDPGLGLRLIYFSYDVKMKEKGDIPEGYSVSREKKERFSLILESASTNQTSMYLCASRWDTYNQPQHFGDGTRLSIL.

The chain joins TRBV24-1 to TRBJ2-1; no clear D. Germline V gene lookup returns CDR1 KGHDR and CDR2 SFDVKD. The CDR3 is 15 residues long. The V and J ends lost 6 bases and 7 bases respectively, with 18 bases between them. CDR3 bases: TGTGCCACCAGTTTTTCGCGGTCCCGCTTGAATGAGCAGTTCTTC. It translates to CATSFSRSRLNEQFF.

This chain links TRBV6-5 with TRBJ1-3; D remains ambiguous. This CDR3 has 13 amino acids. V lost 6 bases to trimming and J lost 4 bases, with 10 bases between them. Germline-derived CDR1 and CDR2 are MNHEY and SVGAGI. Here the CDR3 reads CASSPGKGNTIYF. DNA of the CDR3: TGTGCCAGCAGCCCCGGAAAGGGAAACACCATATATTTT.

V is TRBV4-2 and J is TRBJ1-4; D ambiguous. Germline values: CDR1 LGHNA, CDR2 YNFKEQ. Trimming took off 3 bases at V and 7 bases at J, with 15 bases between the two ends. CDR3 length equals 15 residues. The CDR3 DNA sequence: TGTGCCAGCAGCCAGGGAGATCGTCTAAGTGAAAAACTGTTTTTT. Its protein product is CASSQGDRLSEKLFF.

This sequence joins TRBV15 and TRBJ2-5, with 7 bases aligning to TRBD2. This CDR3 has 15 residues. V was clipped by 0 bases and J by 1 base; unmatched bases: 2. In germline, CDR1 is LNHNV, CDR2 YYDKDF (reference sequence). For the CDR3, the DNA is TGTGCCACCAGCAGAGATGGGGGGGGCCAAGAGACCCAGTACTTC. It is translated as CATSRDGGGQETQYF.

The DNA of the CDR3 is TGCGCCAGCAGCCAAGACCCAACGGGGCACACTTACAATGAGCAGTTCTTC. Protein product: CASSQDPTGHTYNEQFF. The chain combines TRBV4-1 with TRBJ2-1; perhaps D is TRBD1 or TRBD2 (5 bases each). This CDR3 region has 17 residues. Germline V gives CDR1 MGHRA, CDR2 YSYEKL. Trimming removed 0 bases from V and 4 bases from J, with 16 bases in between.

The V gene is TRBV5-6, the J gene TRBJ1-5; 7 nucleotides agree with TRBD1. The germline V gene encodes CDR1 SGHDT and CDR2 YYEEEE. V trimming: 7 bases; J trimming: 7 bases; junction bases outside the gene matches: 11. The length of the CDR3 is 14 residues. For the CDR3, the DNA is TGTGCCAGCCACAACAGGGGAGGGAACCAGCCCCAGCATTTT. Protein sequence: CASHNRGGNQPQHF.

This clone was counted between two and nine times. The V and J genes are TRBV30 and TRBJ1-5; maybe TRBD1 (5 bases). V lost 0 bases to trimming and J lost 6 bases, with 15 bases between them. Looked up from germline, CDR1 is GTSNPN and CDR2 is SVGIG (reference sequence). This CDR3 region has 15 residues. The CDR3 sequence is CAWSVRSGIGQPQHF. The CDR3, as DNA: TGTGCCTGGAGTGTACGTTCAGGGATCGGTCAGCCCCAGCATTTT.

The chain has TRBV12-2 and TRBJ1-5; whether TRBD1, the table's D call, matches the DNA was not checked. TRBV12-2 represents a pseudogene. This CDR3 region has 16 residues. The CDR3 spells CASRLTLQGASQPQHF. Here the CDR3 DNA reads TGTGCAAGTCGCTTAACGTTACAGGGGGCAAGTCAGCCCCAGCATTTT.

V gene TRBV25-1 combines with J gene TRBJ2-1, with 12 bases fitting TRBD1. Germline lookup yields CDR1 MGHDK and CDR2 SYGVNS. The CDR3 is 18 amino acids. V lost 6 bases, J lost 7 bases, and 16 bases stayed unmatched. CDR3 residues: CASSGYPPRDRGLNEQFF. Written as DNA, the CDR3 is TGTGCCAGCAGCGGATATCCCCCTCGGGACAGGGGGCTTAATGAGCAGTTCTTC.

CDR3 loop: CASSVEWGNGELFF. In DNA, the CDR3 is TGTGCCAGCAGCGTAGAGTGGGGAAACGGGGAGCTGTTTTTT. The V gene is TRBV9, the J gene TRBJ2-2; D unresolved. Trimming took 0 bases from V and 7 from J, leaving 10 bases between them. Germline assignment: CDR1 SGDLS and CDR2 YYNGEE. The CDR3 spans 14 residues.

The CDR3, as DNA: TGTGCCAGCAGCGTAGGGGGGGGATTACTCGATGAGCAGTTCTTC. Its translation: CASSVGGGLLDEQFF. The chain recombines TRBV11-3 with TRBJ2-1; possibly TRBD2 for D (7 bases). The CDR3 length is 15 residues. Germline-derived CDR1 and CDR2 are SGHNT and YENEEA. The V and J ends lost 5 bases and 8 bases respectively, with 19 bases between them.

The chain links TRBV6-2 or TRBV6-3 to TRBJ2-2; TRBD2 matches 7 bases. Germline trimming cut 6 bases from V and 4 bases from J; bases unmatched to any gene: 11. The CDR3 has 16 residues. Looked up from germline, CDR1 is MNHEY and CDR2 is SVGEGT. CDR3 nucleotide sequence: TGTGCCAGCAGCATGGGGGGGACTTTGTCCACCGGGGAGCTGTTTTTT. It is translated as CASSMGGTLSTGELFF.

This chain links TRBV9 with TRBJ1-6; a possible D gene is TRBD1 (5 bases). CDR1 is SGDLS, CDR2 YYNGEE, per germline. The CDR3 is 14 residues long. The ends were cut back, 3 bases at V and 8 bases at J, with 12 bases in the middle. For the CDR3, the DNA is TGTGCCAGCAGCGCTCTTTCGGGGGATTCACCCCTCCACTTT. Protein product: CASSALSGDSPLHF. The full variable domain, its missing parts supplied by reference TRBV9 and TRBJ1-6, is DSGVTQTPKHLITATGQRVTLRCSPRSGDLSVYWYQQSLDQGLQFLIQYYNGEERAKGNILERFSAQQFPDLHSELNLSSLELGDSALYFCASSALSGDSPLHFGNGTRLTVT.